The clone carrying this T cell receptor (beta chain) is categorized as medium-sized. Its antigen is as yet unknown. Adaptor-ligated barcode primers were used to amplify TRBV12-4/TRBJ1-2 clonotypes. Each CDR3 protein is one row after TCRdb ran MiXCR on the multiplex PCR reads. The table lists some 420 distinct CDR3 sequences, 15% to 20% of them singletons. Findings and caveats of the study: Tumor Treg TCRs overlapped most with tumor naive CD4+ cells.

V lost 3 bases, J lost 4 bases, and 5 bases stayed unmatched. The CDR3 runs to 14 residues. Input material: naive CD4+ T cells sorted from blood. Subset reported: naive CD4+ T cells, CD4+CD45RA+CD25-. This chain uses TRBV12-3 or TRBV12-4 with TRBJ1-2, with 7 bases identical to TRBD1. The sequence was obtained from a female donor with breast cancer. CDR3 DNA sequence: TGTGCCAGCAGTTTGGACAGGCGCGCCTATGGCTACACCTTC. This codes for CASSLDRRAYGYTF.